This T cell receptor beta chain was recovered during a study of blood T cell repertoires in COVID-19. Sequencing used immunoSEQ multiplex PCR; TCRdb keeps in-frame clones, though not all of them. The sample records fewer than 15,000 clones, around 90% being singletons. Per germline, CDR1 SGHRS and CDR2 YFSETQ. The CDR3 consists of 15 residues. The V end was cut by 4 bases, the J end by 2 bases, with 10 bases between. This chain connects TRBV5-1 to TRBJ2-6; weak D call: TRBD1 (6 bases). This TCR derives from a human donor with active COVID-19. The donor label of this sample is uncertain. What was sequenced was peripheral blood. In DNA form, the CDR3 reads TGCGCCAGCAGCAACACAGGGACTGGGGCCAACGTCCTGACTTTC. This sequence encodes CASSNTGTGANVLTF.